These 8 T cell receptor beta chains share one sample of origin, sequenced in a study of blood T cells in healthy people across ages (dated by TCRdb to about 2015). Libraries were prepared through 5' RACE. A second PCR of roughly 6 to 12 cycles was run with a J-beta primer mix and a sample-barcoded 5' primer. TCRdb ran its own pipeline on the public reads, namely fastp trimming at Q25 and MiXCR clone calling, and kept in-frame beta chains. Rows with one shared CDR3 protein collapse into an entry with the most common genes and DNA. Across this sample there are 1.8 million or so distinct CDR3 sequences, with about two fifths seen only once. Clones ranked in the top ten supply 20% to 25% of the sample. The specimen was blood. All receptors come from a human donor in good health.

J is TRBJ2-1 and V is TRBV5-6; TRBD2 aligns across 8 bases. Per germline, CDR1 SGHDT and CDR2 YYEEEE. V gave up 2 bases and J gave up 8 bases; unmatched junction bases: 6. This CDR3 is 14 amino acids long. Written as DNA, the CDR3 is TGTGCCAGCAGCTTCGGGACTAGTCCCCATGAGCAGTTCTTC. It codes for CASSFGTSPHEQFF.

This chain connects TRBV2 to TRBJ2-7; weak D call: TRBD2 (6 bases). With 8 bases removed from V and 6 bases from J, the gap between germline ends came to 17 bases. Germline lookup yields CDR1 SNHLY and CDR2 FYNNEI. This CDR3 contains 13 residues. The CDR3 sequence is CASGASVLSEQYF. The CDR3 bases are TGTGCCAGCGGGGCTAGCGTATTGAGCGAGCAGTACTTC.

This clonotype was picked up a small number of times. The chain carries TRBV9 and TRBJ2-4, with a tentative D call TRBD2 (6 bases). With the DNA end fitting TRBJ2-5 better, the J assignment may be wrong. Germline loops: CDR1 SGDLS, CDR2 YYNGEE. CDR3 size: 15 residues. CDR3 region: CASSVAGVIGETQYF. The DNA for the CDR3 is TGTGCCAGCAGCGTAGCGGGGGTAATCGGAGAGACCCAGTACTTC.

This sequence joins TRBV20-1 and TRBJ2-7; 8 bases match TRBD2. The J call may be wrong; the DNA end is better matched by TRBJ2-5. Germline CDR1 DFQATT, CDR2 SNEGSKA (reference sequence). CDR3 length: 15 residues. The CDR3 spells CSVGSGVSGRETQYF. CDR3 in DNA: TGCAGTGTGGGTAGCGGGGTCTCAGGACGAGAGACCCAGTACTTC.

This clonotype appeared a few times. The CDR3 sequence is CASRWESEQFF. CDR3 in DNA: TGTGCCAGCAGGTGGGAGAGTGAGCAGTTCTTC. The chain couples TRBV6-1 to TRBJ2-1, with D possibly matching TRBD2 (5 bases). CDR1 is MNHNS and CDR2 is SASEGT in the germline V gene. Trimming pared 6 bases from V and 9 bases from J, leaving 9 bases between. This CDR3 contains 11 residues.

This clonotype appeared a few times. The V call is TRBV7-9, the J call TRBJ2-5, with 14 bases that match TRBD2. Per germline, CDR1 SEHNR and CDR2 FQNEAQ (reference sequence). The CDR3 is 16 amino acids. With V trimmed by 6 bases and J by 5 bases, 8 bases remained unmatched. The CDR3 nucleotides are TGTGCCAGCAGTTCTCGGACTAGCGGGGGGACGGAGACCCAGTACTTC. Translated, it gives CASSSRTSGGTETQYF.

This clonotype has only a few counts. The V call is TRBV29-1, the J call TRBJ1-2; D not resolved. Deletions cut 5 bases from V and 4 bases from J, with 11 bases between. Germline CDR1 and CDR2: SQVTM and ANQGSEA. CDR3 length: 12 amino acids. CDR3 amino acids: CSVSPALYGYTF. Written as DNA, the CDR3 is TGCAGCGTTAGTCCGGCGCTCTATGGCTACACCTTC. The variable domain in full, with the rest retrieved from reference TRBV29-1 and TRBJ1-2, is SAVISQKPSRDICQRGTSLTIQCQVDSQVTMMFWYRQQPGQSLTLIATANQGSEATYESGFVIDKFPISRPNLTFSTLTVSNMSPEDSSIYLCSVSPALYGYTFGSGTRLTVV.

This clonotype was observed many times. CDR3 loop: CASRQGNTEAFF. The CDR3 DNA sequence: TGTGCCAGCAGGCAGGGGAACACTGAAGCTTTCTTT. The gene calls are TRBV2 and TRBJ1-1; perhaps TRBD1 as D (5 bases). The germline V gene encodes CDR1 SNHLY and CDR2 FYNNEI. This CDR3 contains 12 residues. Trimming shortened V by 6 bases and J by 1 base, and 6 bases separated the two germline ends.